One TCR beta chain is described in this entry. Antigen specificity is unknown. The sample is drawn from a study of T cell responses to AZD1222 COVID-19 vaccine. Data came from immunoSEQ multiplex PCR; TCRdb stores just in-frame clones and leaves some out. The top ten hold about 3.3% of the sample, which has around 150,000 clones, 75% to 95% seen once. This CDR3 is 15 amino acids long. The germline gives CDR1 SNHLY, CDR2 FYNNEI. The germline V and J ends were trimmed by 1 base and 8 bases, with 12 bases remaining between them. Findings and caveats of the study: Repertoire collection took place solely once the T cell response had peaked. Clonal diversity may have been underestimated in mostly white British donors. Only six AZD1222 recipients tested seropositive at baseline. Two AZD1222 doses significantly raised spike-specific TCR breadth and depth over controls.

The receptor was isolated from an adult who received the AZD1222 COVID-19 vaccine. The source material was peripheral blood, sampled 28 days after the second AZD1222 dose. This sequence joins TRBV2 and TRBJ1-6; D might be TRBD1 (6 bases). The CDR3 nucleotides are TGTGCCAGCAGTGAAGTACCGGACAGATATTCACCCCTCCACTTT. Its protein is CASSEVPDRYSPLHF.